This T cell receptor beta chain was captured by sequencing in a study of blood T cell repertoires in COVID-19. Study-wide background: The study drew acute and convalescent COVID-19 samples from the United States, Italy and Spain. T cells, B-cell-depleted T cells, or PBMCs supplied cDNA or gDNA.

Assay used: immunoSEQ multiplex PCR; TCRdb lists only in-frame clones, some missing. Found here are over 70,000 clones, approximately 93% of them singletons; the top ten hold approximately 2.8%. Germline V CDR1 and CDR2: MGHDK, SYGVNS. The CDR3 contains 18 residues. During active infection, Seattle patients enrolled and were then monitored through disease. Comments on this clone: At one of its ends the junction is not consistent with the germline gene, which may arise from a read error.

The sequenced sample consisted of peripheral blood. J is TRBJ2-2 and V is TRBV25-1; TRBD2 agrees at 11 bases. The receptor's source is a man aged 50 or older with COVID-19, enrolled during active disease. CDR3 sequence: CASSESRLAGPKTGELFF. The CDR3 nucleotides read TGTGCCAGCAGTGAATCTAGACTAGCGGGACCGAAGACCGGGGAGCTGTTTTTT.